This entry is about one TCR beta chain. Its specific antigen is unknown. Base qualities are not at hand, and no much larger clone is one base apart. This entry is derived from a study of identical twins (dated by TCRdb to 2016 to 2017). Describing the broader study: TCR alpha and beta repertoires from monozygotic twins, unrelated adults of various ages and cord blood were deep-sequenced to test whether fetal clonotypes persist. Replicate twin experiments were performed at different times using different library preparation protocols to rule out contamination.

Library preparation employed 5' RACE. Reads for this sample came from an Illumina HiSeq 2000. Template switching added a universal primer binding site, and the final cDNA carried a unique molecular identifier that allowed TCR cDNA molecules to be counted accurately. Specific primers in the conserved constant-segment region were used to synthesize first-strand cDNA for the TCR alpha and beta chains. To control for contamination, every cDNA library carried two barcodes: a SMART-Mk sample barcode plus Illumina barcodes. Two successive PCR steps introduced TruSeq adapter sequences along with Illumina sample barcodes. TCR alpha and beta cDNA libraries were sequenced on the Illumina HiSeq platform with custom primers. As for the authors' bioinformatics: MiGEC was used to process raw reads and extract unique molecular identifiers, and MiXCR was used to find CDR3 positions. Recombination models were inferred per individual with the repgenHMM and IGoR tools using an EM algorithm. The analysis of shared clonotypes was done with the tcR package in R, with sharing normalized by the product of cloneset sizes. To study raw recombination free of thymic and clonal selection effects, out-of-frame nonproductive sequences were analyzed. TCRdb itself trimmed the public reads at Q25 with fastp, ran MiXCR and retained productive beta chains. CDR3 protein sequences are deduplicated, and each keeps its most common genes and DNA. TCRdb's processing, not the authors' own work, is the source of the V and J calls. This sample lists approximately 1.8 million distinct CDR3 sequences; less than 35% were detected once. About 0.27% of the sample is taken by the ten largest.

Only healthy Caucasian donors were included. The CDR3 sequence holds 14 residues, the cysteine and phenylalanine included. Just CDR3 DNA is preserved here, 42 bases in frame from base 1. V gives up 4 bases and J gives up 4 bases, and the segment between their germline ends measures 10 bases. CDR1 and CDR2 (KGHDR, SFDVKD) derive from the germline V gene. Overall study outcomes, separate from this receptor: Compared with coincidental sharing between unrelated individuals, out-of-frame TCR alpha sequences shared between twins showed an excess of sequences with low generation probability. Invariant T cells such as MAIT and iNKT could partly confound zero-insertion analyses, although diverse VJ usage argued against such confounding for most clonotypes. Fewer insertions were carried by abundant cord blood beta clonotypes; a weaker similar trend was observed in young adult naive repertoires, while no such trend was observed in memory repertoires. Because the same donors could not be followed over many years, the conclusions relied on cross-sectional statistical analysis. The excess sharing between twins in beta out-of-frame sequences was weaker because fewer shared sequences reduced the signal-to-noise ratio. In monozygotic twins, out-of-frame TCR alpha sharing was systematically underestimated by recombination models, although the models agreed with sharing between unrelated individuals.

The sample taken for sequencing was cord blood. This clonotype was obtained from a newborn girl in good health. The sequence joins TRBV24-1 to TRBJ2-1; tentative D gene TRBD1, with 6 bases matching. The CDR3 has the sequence CATSEAGTYNEQFF. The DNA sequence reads TGTGCCACCAGTGAAGCCGGGACATACAATGAGCAGTTCTTC.